The clone carrying this TCR beta chain appeared a few times. Its target is unknown. The data are from a study of blood T cells in healthy people across ages. Study findings and constraints: The study found more naive CD4+ cells and higher diversity in long-lived than aged donors.

Combining a sample-barcoded 5' primer with a J-beta primer mix, a second PCR ran for roughly 6 to 12 cycles. TCRdb reanalysed the 5' RACE reads using MiXCR and keeps one entry per CDR3 protein. The sample lists about 840,000 distinct CDR3 sequences, 25% to 35% seen once, with around 9.6% in the top ten. Germline V CDR1 and CDR2: SGHTA, FQGNSA. V was pared by 0 bases and J by 5 bases, with 22 bases between. This CDR3 contains 18 residues. These same records also appear under a second study, on T cells of mothers and their children. That report notes: The effect of thymic selection on TCR recombination output is similar between related and unrelated pairs.

The chain couples TRBV7-2 to TRBJ1-1; D gene ambiguous. Sequencing used blood. This receptor was taken from a woman in her forties in good health. The DNA of the CDR3 is TGTGCCAGCAGCTTAGCCCCCGCTCAAGGGCTCTCGGGGACTGAAGCTTTCTTT. Its translation: CASSLAPAQGLSGTEAFF.